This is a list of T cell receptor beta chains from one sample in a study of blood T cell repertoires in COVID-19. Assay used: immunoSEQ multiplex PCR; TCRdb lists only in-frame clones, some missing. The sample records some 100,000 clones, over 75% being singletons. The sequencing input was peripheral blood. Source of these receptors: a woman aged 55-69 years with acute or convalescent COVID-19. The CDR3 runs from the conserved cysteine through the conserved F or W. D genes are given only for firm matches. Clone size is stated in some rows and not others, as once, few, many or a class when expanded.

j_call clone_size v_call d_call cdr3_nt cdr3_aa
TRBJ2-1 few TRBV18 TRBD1 TGTGCCAGCTCACCTCCGGGACAGGTCTACAATGAGCAGTTCTTC CASSPPGQVYNEQFF
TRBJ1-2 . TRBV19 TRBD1 TGTGCCAGTAGCCAGGGACAGGGGAATGGCTACACCTTC CASSQGQGNGYTF
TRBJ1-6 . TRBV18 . TGTGCCAGCTCACTATATACAGGGCTCGATTCACCCCTCCACTTT CASSLYTGLDSPLHF
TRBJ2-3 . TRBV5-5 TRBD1 TGTGCCAGCAGTATCCCGGGACAGGGGGTGGGAGATACGCAGTATTTT CASSIPGQGVGDTQYF
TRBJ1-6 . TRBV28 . TGTGCCAGCCTCAGCTCCTATAATTCACCCCTCCACTTT CASLSSYNSPLHF
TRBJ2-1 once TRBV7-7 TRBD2 TGTGCTAGCAGCTCCCACCCGCCGGGGGGAGCTAACTACAATGAGCAGTTCTTC CASSSHPPGGANYNEQFF
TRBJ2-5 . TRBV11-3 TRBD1 TGTGCCAGCAGCTTAGGTGGGGGACAGGGTTCGCGAGAGACCCAGTACTTC CASSLGGGQGSRETQYF
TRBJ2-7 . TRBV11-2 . TGTGCCAGCAGCCCTCTTTACGAGCAGTACTTC CASSPLYEQYF
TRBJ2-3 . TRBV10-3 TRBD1 TGTGCCATCAGGGACCAGGACAGGGGAGTAGATACGCAGTATTTT CAIRDQDRGVDTQYF
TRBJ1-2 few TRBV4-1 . TGCGCCAGCAGCCCGCGCGGGGGCTCTAACTATGGCTACACCTTC CASSPRGGSNYGYTF
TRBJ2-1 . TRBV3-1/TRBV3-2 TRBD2 TGTGCCAGCAGCCCTCTTTTGACTAGCACCTACAATGAGCAGTTCTTC CASSPLLTSTYNEQFF
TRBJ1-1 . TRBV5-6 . TGTGCCAGCAGCCTTGTCCTGAACACTGAAGCTTTCTTT CASSLVLNTEAFF
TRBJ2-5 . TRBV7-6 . TGTGCCAGCAGCTTCCTACAGGGAGAGGAGGAGACCCAGTACTTC CASSFLQGEEETQYF
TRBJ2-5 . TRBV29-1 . TGCAGCGTCTCACATGGAGAGACCCAGTACTTC CSVSHGETQYF
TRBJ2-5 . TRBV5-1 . TGCGCCAGCAGCCCGCTAAGACAAGGGAGAGGGAAAGAGACCCAGTACTTC CASSPLRQGRGKETQYF
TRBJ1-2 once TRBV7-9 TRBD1 TGTGCCAGCAGCAACGGACAGGGGGAATATGGCTACACCTTC CASSNGQGEYGYTF
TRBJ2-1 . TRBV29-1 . TGCAGCGTTGAACTGAGCGCGGCCTACAATGAGCAGTTCTTC CSVELSAAYNEQFF
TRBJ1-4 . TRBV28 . TGTGCCAGCAGTTTCCTAGGCTCCACTAATGAAAAACTGTTTTTT CASSFLGSTNEKLFF
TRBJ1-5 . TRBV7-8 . TGTGCCAGCAGCCTGGACAGAGCAGAAAGTCGGCATTTT CASSLDRAESRHF
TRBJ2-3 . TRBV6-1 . TGTGCCAGCAGTGAAGGGGGGGCAGATACGCAGTATTTT CASSEGGADTQYF
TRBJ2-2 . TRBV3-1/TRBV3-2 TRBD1 TGTGCCAGCAGTCGCGGACAGGGGGCGTTAGCCGGGGAGCTGTTTTTT CASSRGQGALAGELFF
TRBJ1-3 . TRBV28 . TGTGCCAGCAGTAAGCAAGGAAACACCATATATTTT CASSKQGNTIYF
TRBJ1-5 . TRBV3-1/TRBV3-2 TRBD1 TGTGCCAGCAGCCAAGGCCAACAGGGGAATCAGCCCCAGCATTTT CASSQGQQGNQPQHF
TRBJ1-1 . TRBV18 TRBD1 TGTGCCAGCTCACCTTCAGGGGGTGAGAACACTGAAGCTTTCTTT CASSPSGGENTEAFF
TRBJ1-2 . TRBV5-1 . TGCGCCAGCAGCTTACTCCCAAACGGTGACTATGGCTACACCTTC CASSLLPNGDYGYTF
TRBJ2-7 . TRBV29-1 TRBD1 TGCAGCGTCGGACAGGGGAGATGGTCCGAGCAGTACTTC CSVGQGRWSEQYF
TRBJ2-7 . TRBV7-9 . TGTGCCAGCAGCGCGGGGTGGGGTGGGTCCTACGAGCAGTACTTC CASSAGWGGSYEQYF
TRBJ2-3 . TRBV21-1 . TGTGCCAGCAGCAAATCTCTGTGGACTAGCGGGAGACCGGCAGATACGCAGTATTTT CASSKSLWTSGRPADTQYF
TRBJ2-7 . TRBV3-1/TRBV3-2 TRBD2 TGTGCCAGCAGCCAAGGGGGAGGGAGCTACGAGCAGTACTTC CASSQGGGSYEQYF